These T cell receptor beta chains were read from a single sample in a study of cytomegalovirus exposure and HLA in healthy donors. The table came from immunoSEQ multiplex PCR; TCRdb's copy has only in-frame clones and leaves some out. The data hold about 140,000 clones, with roughly 9% observed a single time. Material for sequencing was PBMCs. These TCRs come from a woman aged 40 to 50 in good health and CMV-seropositive. CDR3s include the opening cysteine and the closing phenylalanine or tryptophan. A D gene is named only where the DNA matches it firmly. Only some rows state a clone size, as once, few, many or a class for expanded clones.

CDR3 length	V gene	J gene	clone size	D gene	CDR3 protein	CDR3 DNA
15	TRBV27	TRBJ2-7	few	.	CASSIRQRLTYEQYF	TGTGCCAGCAGTATCAGACAGAGACTTACCTACGAGCAGTACTTC
18	TRBV9	TRBJ2-2	few	TRBD2	CASSVIPGGGTNTGELFF	TGTGCCAGCAGCGTAATCCCTGGCGGGGGGACGAACACCGGGGAGCTGTTTTTT
14	TRBV29-1	TRBJ2-1	many	TRBD1	CSVRRGLGANEQFF	TGCAGCGTTAGAAGGGGGCTCGGAGCCAATGAGCAGTTCTTC
15	TRBV18	TRBJ2-7	.	.	CASSRTGTRAYEQYF	TGTGCCAGCTCACGCACAGGGACGAGGGCCTACGAGCAGTACTTC
16	TRBV16	TRBJ2-3	few	.	CASSQYIKAGTDTQYF	TGTGCCAGCAGCCAATATATCAAGGCGGGCACAGATACGCAGTATTTT
13	TRBV18	TRBJ1-1	.	.	CASSPGVNTEAFF	TGTGCCAGCTCACCTGGAGTGAACACTGAAGCTTTCTTT
13	TRBV16	TRBJ1-6	.	.	CASSQGRGSPLHF	TGTGCCAGCAGCCAGGGTAGAGGTTCACCCCTCCACTTT
12	TRBV6-5	TRBJ1-2	few	TRBD1	CASSLQGLGYTF	TGTGCCAGCAGTTTACAGGGGCTAGGCTACACCTTC
14	TRBV6-5	TRBJ2-2	.	TRBD1	CASRRDRETGELFF	TGTGCCAGCAGAAGGGACAGGGAGACCGGGGAGCTGTTTTTT
18	TRBV5-1	TRBJ2-1	.	TRBD2	CASSLGAGAFSSYNEQFF	TGCGCCAGCAGCTTGGGAGCGGGGGCCTTTAGCTCCTACAATGAGCAGTTCTTC
15	TRBV9	TRBJ1-4	.	.	CASSDRTGTNEKLFF	TGTGCCAGCAGCGACCGAACCGGGACTAATGAAAAACTGTTTTTT
12	TRBV29-1	TRBJ2-7	.	.	CSVEGPGYEQYF	TGCAGCGTTGAGGGGCCCGGATACGAGCAGTACTTC
14	TRBV4-1	TRBJ1-4	few	TRBD1	CASSPGQVNEKLFF	TGCGCCAGCAGCCCGGGACAGGTTAATGAAAAACTGTTTTTT
15	TRBV19	TRBJ1-4	.	TRBD1	CASTWKGARGEKLFF	TGTGCCAGTACCTGGAAGGGGGCCAGGGGTGAAAAACTGTTTTTT
16	TRBV5-5	TRBJ2-1	.	TRBD1	CASIRGPGGSYNEQFF	TGTGCCAGCATCCGAGGCCCAGGGGGCTCCTACAATGAGCAGTTCTTC
14	TRBV29-1	TRBJ1-2	few	.	CSVGTSTSGYGYTF	TGCAGCGTCGGGACATCCACCTCCGGCTATGGCTACACCTTC
14	TRBV2	TRBJ1-1	.	.	CATQRRVGGTEAFF	TGTGCCACCCAGCGTAGGGTCGGGGGCACTGAAGCTTTCTTT